The 10 T cell receptor beta chains below all came from one sample that was sequenced in a study of T cell changes during pregnancy in multiple sclerosis. Data came from immunoSEQ multiplex PCR; TCRdb stores just in-frame clones and leaves some out. The sample shows about 40,000 clones, 75% to 95% of them seen only once. The sequencing here drew on CD4+ T cells from peripheral blood mononuclear cells, taken in the third trimester of pregnancy. The receptors stem from a female donor with multiple sclerosis, enrolled in a pregnancy study.

The chain carries TRBV18 and TRBJ2-7; the D gene is possibly TRBD2 (6 bases). The CDR3 has 16 residues. CDR1 and CDR2 from the germline V gene are KGHSH and LQKENI. Trimming shortened V by 3 bases and J by 0 bases, and 15 bases separated the two germline ends. The CDR3 region is CASSPGGRTLSYEQYF. The CDR3 DNA follows: TGTGCCAGCTCACCTGGAGGGAGGACCCTCTCCTACGAGCAGTACTTC.

V gene TRBV28 combines with J gene TRBJ1-2; perhaps TRBD1 as D (6 bases). V lost 3 bases, J lost 5 bases, and 19 bases lay in between. Germline V gene sequence: CDR1 MDHEN, CDR2 SYDVKM. The CDR3 has 16 residues. DNA for the CDR3: TGTGCCAGCAGTTTCGTATCAGGGGCATCCCTTTATGGCTACACCTTC. Protein product: CASSFVSGASLYGYTF.

The chain uses TRBV20-1 and TRBJ2-1, with a weak D call TRBD1 (6 bases). Germline CDR1 is DFQATT and CDR2 is SNEGSKA (reference sequence). V lost 6 bases and J lost 9, with 9 bases in between. The CDR3 extends over 10 amino acids. The CDR3 is CSAGQIEQFF. In DNA form, the CDR3 reads TGCAGTGCCGGACAGATTGAGCAGTTCTTC.

This rearrangement joins TRBV5-1 to TRBJ2-1, with D possibly matching TRBD2 (5 bases). Germline CDR1 and CDR2: SGHRS and YFSETQ. Trimming removed 4 bases at V and 8 bases at J, with 19 bases between. The CDR3 has 15 amino acids. CDR3 nucleotide sequence: TGCGCCAGCAGCCAAGGAAGAGACTATTCGTATGAGCAGTTCTTC. Amino acid sequence: CASSQGRDYSYEQFF.

The chain uses TRBV28 and TRBJ2-3, with D perhaps matching TRBD1 (5 bases). CDR3 size: 15 residues. V was clipped by 10 bases and J by 3 bases, with 20 bases between them. The germline V gene encodes CDR1 MDHEN and CDR2 SYDVKM. CDR3 protein: CATGERGIVTDTQYF. The CDR3 nucleotides are TGTGCCACCGGAGAAAGGGGTATAGTGACAGATACGCAGTATTTT.

The rearrangement joins TRBV19 to TRBJ2-7, with D possibly matching TRBD2 (6 bases). This CDR3 comprises 13 residues. Germline lookup yields CDR1 LNHDA and CDR2 SQIVND (reference sequence). V was shortened by 7 bases and J by 7 bases, with 17 bases between the two germline ends. CDR3 DNA: TGTGCCAGTACACATGTGCGGGGTGGAGAGCAGTACTTC. This encodes CASTHVRGGEQYF.

The V gene is TRBV25-1, the J gene TRBJ2-3, with unresolved D. V was pared by 4 bases and J by 2 bases, with 13 bases between. The CDR3 totals 15 residues. CDR1 and CDR2 from the germline V gene are MGHDK and SYGVNS. CDR3 in amino acids: CASSGGAFYTDTQYF. In DNA form, the CDR3 reads TGTGCCAGCAGTGGAGGTGCCTTTTACACAGATACGCAGTATTTT.

The chain is built from TRBV9 and TRBJ2-2; D is perhaps TRBD1 (6 bases). Trimming took 4 bases from V and 5 from J, leaving 15 bases between them. Germline values: CDR1 SGDLS, CDR2 YYNGEE. The CDR3 runs to 15 residues. CDR3 sequence: CASSPRDTMTGELFF. Here the CDR3 DNA reads TGTGCCAGCAGCCCCCGGGACACAATGACCGGGGAGCTGTTTTTT.

The DNA for the CDR3 is TGTGCCAGCAGCTTAAGAGGGAACACCGGGGAGCTGTTTTTT. The encoded protein is CASSLRGNTGELFF. This chain links TRBV11-3 with TRBJ2-2; D remains ambiguous. CDR1 SGHNT and CDR2 YENEEA come from the germline V gene. Trimming removed 2 bases at V and 1 base at J, with 5 bases between. The CDR3 covers 14 residues.

The chain employs TRBV5-1 and TRBJ2-1, with a weak D call TRBD1 (5 bases). Trimming removed 3 bases at V and 7 bases at J, with 5 bases between. This CDR3 is built from 11 residues. The germline V gene encodes CDR1 SGHRS and CDR2 YFSETQ. CDR3 loop: CASSSGNEQFF. CDR3 nucleotides: TGCGCCAGCAGCTCAGGGAATGAGCAGTTCTTC.